This T cell receptor (beta chain) was profiled in a study of shared clonotypes between healthy human individuals. Only in-frame clones appear in the TCRdb table, and some are missing; sequencing was by immunoSEQ multiplex PCR. The data contain 2 million to 3 million clones, approximately 93% of them singletons. The CDR3 is 16 residues long. The germline V gene has CDR1 SGHRS and CDR2 YFSETQ. V lost 0 bases and J lost 4; bases outside the gene matches: 3. This TCR derives from a man between 18 and 29 years old in good health. Some clones in this sample may be carry-over from other donors' samples. This rearrangement joins TRBV5-1 to TRBJ2-4, with 11 bases identical to TRBD2. Input material: naive CD4+ T cells from PBMCs. Subset of the sample: CD45RA+ positively selected. CDR3 loop: CASSLVTSGGKNIQYF. The CDR3 nucleotides read TGCGCCAGCAGCTTGGTTACTAGCGGGGGAAAAAACATTCAGTACTTC.